The source of this T cell receptor (beta chain) is a study of cytomegalovirus exposure and HLA in healthy donors. General observations from the study: Investigators reported 150 to 200 TCR beta chains as tied to cytomegalovirus.

Primers: 60 Vbeta forward and 13 Jbeta reverse. This table comes from immunoSEQ multiplex PCR, and its TCRdb copy is limited to in-frame clones, with some not included. The sample carries approximately 190,000 clones, 65% to 90% recorded once. Notes on this clone: Its specificity is not known.

V was cut by 0 bases and J by 5 bases, with 8 bases left in between. The CDR3 is 15 amino acids. Germline V gene data show CDR1 as SGHVS and CDR2 as FQNEAQ. This TCR came from a man in his forties in good health and CMV-seropositive. This sequence joins TRBV7-8 and TRBJ1-6; possible D gene TRBD1, 5 bases. Sequenced material: PBMCs. CDR3 in DNA: TGTGCCAGCAGCTTAGCGGCAGGGAATAATTCACCCCTCCACTTT. Amino acid sequence: CASSLAAGNNSPLHF.